The clone carrying this T cell receptor beta chain was seen at least ten times. Its specificity is not known. The read terminates 3 residues before the CDR3 end, so the remaining end is supplied by the germline J gene. The data are from a study of T cell clonality in common variable immunodeficiency. The germline V gene encodes CDR1 SGHTA and CDR2 FQGNSA. The CDR3 spans 14 residues. V gave up 3 bases and J gave up 6 bases, with 15 bases separating them. Some clones are missing from TCRdb's copy, which holds only in-frame ones; the method was immunoSEQ multiplex PCR. Sampling found about 52,000 clones, none seen once. General observations from the study: CVID subjects showed higher TCRbeta clonality than healthy controls.

Sequenced: peripheral blood mononuclear cells. The gene calls are TRBV7-2 and TRBJ2-7, with D perhaps given as TRBD1 or TRBD2 (5 bases each). This clonotype originated in a person aged 18 to 69 in good health. The DNA read from the CDR3 is TGTGCCAGCAGCTTGGGAATGCCGAGGGGCGAG. Its translation: CASSLGMPRGE. The entire CDR3 sequence reads CASSLGMPRGEQYF.